Below, one T cell receptor beta chain is given with its context. Possible read error: a much larger clone is one base away. This sample stems from a study of blood T cells in healthy people across ages. A J-beta primer mix and a sample-barcoded 5' primer were used in a second PCR of roughly 6 to 11 cycles. One entry per CDR3 protein results from TCRdb running MiXCR on the 5' RACE reads. The sample has 1.5 million or so distinct CDR3 sequences, 40% to 50% seen once. Germline CDR1 is SGHTA and CDR2 is FQGNSA. The CDR3 spans 16 residues. This TCR came from a woman aged 18-29 years in good health. The specimen was blood. The gene calls are TRBV7-2 and TRBJ1-2; 9 bases are shared with TRBD1. This CDR3 reads CAGSKQGAATNYGYTF. The CDR3 region has the DNA TGTGCCGGCAGCAAACAGGGGGCGGCAACTAACTATGGCTACACCTTC. The full variable domain, with the rest looked up from reference TRBV7-2 and TRBJ1-2, is GAGVSQSPSNKVTEKGKDVELRCDPISGHTALYWYRQSLGQGLEFLIYFQGNSAPDKSGLPSDRFSAERTGGSVSTLTIQRTQQEDSAVYLCAGSKQGAATNYGYTFGSGTRLTVV.